Each of the 21 T cell receptor beta chains below was sequenced from the same sample in a study of T cells in Graves' hyperthyroidism and ophthalmopathy. The source material, RNA transcripts, was used to amplify TCR beta CDR3 regions. First-round RT-PCR of the TCR CDR3 relied on the HTBI primer set. TCRdb re-called the multiplex PCR reads through MiXCR, storing one row per CDR3 protein. The sample lists about 530,000 distinct CDR3 sequences; approximately 17% were seen once. Sequencing used blood. The receptors derive from a woman younger than 35 with Graves' ophthalmopathy.

To note about this clonotype: One base away lies a much larger clone, so this may be a sequencing read error. The V gene is TRBV6-5, the J gene TRBJ1-6; 7 bases agree with TRBD1. Germline V gene data show CDR1 as MNHEY and CDR2 as SVGAGI. The CDR3 has 13 residues. CDR3 region: CANSWQGDSPLHF. CDR3 bases: TGTGCCAACAGTTGGCAGGGGGACTCACCCCTCCACTTT.

For this clonotype: The conserved final phenylalanine or tryptophan is absent from the CDR3, which likely points to a read error. The rearrangement links TRBV2 to TRBJ2-7, with D perhaps matching TRBD2 (6 bases). Trimming took 2 bases from V and 9 from J, leaving 23 bases between them. Germline CDR1 is SNHLY and CDR2 is FYNNEI. This CDR3 contains 16 residues. DNA for the CDR3: TGTGCCAGCAGTGAATGGTCGGGCGGGACCCTCTCCGGGCAGTACCTC. Protein: CASSEWSGGTLSGQYL.

This clonotype was seen ten or more times. The genes are TRBV28 and TRBJ2-1; 9 bases align to TRBD2. The germline CDR1 and CDR2 sequences are MDHEN and SYDVKM. The length of the CDR3 is 17 residues. After removal of 3 bases from V and 6 bases from J, the junction contained 12 bases not matched to a gene. This CDR3 is CASSFWTASGMSNEQFF. The CDR3 DNA follows: TGTGCCAGCAGTTTTTGGACAGCTAGCGGGATGAGCAATGAGCAGTTCTTC.

This clonotype showed up just a few times. The V gene is TRBV4-1, the J gene TRBJ1-5; no firm D call. Germline lookup yields CDR1 MGHRA and CDR2 YSYEKL. The CDR3 length is 15 residues. The V end lost 1 base, the J end lost 0 bases, and 7 bases lay between the germline ends. The DNA of the CDR3 is TGCGCCAGCAGCCAAGGGGCAGATAGCAATCAGCCCCAGCATTTT. Its translation: CASSQGADSNQPQHF.

This clonotype was counted only a few times. The chain combines TRBV15 with TRBJ1-5, with D possibly being TRBD1 (5 bases). The CDR3 has 16 amino acids. CDR1 is LNHNV, CDR2 YYDKDF, per germline (reference sequence). The germline V and J ends were trimmed by 3 bases and 3 bases, with 15 bases remaining between them. The CDR3 sequence: CATSSGGWGINQPQHF. The CDR3 DNA sequence: TGTGCCACCAGCAGTGGGGGTTGGGGGATCAATCAGCCCCAGCATTTT.

This clonotype was detected many times. J is TRBJ1-5 and V is TRBV28, with D maybe TRBD1 (5 bases). The CDR3 loop spans 17 amino acids. In germline, CDR1 is MDHEN, CDR2 SYDVKM. Trimming took off 5 bases at V and 2 bases at J, with 19 bases between the two ends. This CDR3 reads CASSPETLAGRNQPQHF. The CDR3 bases are TGTGCCAGCAGTCCCGAGACCCTGGCGGGGCGCAATCAGCCCCAGCATTTT.

This clonotype was seen more than once but under ten times. This chain links TRBV5-1 with TRBJ2-5, with 8 bases fitting TRBD2. Germline values: CDR1 SGHRS, CDR2 YFSETQ. V dropped 2 bases and J dropped 5; count of bases not matched to a gene: 5. The CDR3 contains 14 residues. The CDR3 loop reads CASSLAGDEETQYF. CDR3 in DNA: TGCGCCAGCAGCTTAGCGGGAGATGAGGAGACCCAGTACTTC. Full variable domain (outside the CDR3, taken from reference TRBV5-1 and TRBJ2-5): KAGVTQTPRYLIKTRGQQVTLSCSPISGHRSVSWYQQTPGQGLQFLFEYFSETQRNKGNFPGRFSGRQFSNSRSEMNVSTLELGDSALYLCASSLAGDEETQYFGPGTRLLVL.

The rearrangement joins TRBV29-1 to TRBJ2-1; D remains unclear. This CDR3 contains 12 residues. V dropped 3 bases and J dropped 10 bases, with 13 bases sitting between them. The germline CDR1 and CDR2 sequences are SQVTM and ANQGSEA. The CDR3 protein is CSVEGGSWEQFF. The CDR3 DNA reads as TGCAGCGTTGAGGGTGGGTCATGGGAGCAGTTCTTC.

This clonotype came up many times. The chain carries TRBV6-1 and TRBJ1-1; D not certain. CDR1 MNHNS and CDR2 SASEGT come from the germline V gene. This CDR3 has 11 amino acids. Trimming shortened V by 6 bases and J by 3 bases, and 5 bases separated the two germline ends. The DNA for the CDR3 is TGTGCCAGCAGGCAGTACACTGAAGCTTTCTTT. Protein: CASRQYTEAFF.

The chain carries TRBV11-2 and TRBJ1-1; the match to TRBD1 covers 8 bases. CDR1 is SGHAT and CDR2 is FQNNGV in the germline V gene. The V gene end was trimmed by 5 bases and the J gene end by 4 bases; junction bases not matched to a gene: 6. There are 14 residues in the CDR3. Here the CDR3 reads CASSPRQGSTEAFF. In DNA, the CDR3 is TGTGCCAGCAGCCCTAGACAGGGGAGCACTGAAGCTTTCTTT.

This clonotype was detected only a few times. The CDR3 here is CASSLVDWNEAFF. Written as DNA, the CDR3 is TGTGCCAGCAGCTTGGTCGACTGGAATGAAGCTTTCTTT. This chain uses TRBV5-6 with TRBJ1-1; unclear D gene. Per the germline V gene, CDR1 is SGHDT and CDR2 is YYEEEE. V was trimmed by 0 bases and J by 7 bases, leaving 10 bases between them. The CDR3 has 13 residues.

This clonotype came up a few times. The V call is TRBV4-1, the J call TRBJ2-1, with D maybe TRBD2 (6 bases). Between the trimmed V and J ends, which lost 0 bases and 9 bases, there was a span of 12 bases. There are 14 residues in the CDR3. CDR1 and CDR2 from the germline V gene are MGHRA and YSYEKL. Here the CDR3 reads CASSQEGREGEQFF. CDR3 DNA sequence: TGCGCCAGCAGCCAAGAAGGGCGGGAAGGTGAGCAGTTCTTC.

The J gene is TRBJ2-6, the V gene TRBV28, with TRBD1 matching 7 bases. CDR1 is MDHEN and CDR2 is SYDVKM in the germline V gene. With V trimmed by 6 bases and J by 0 bases, 8 bases remained unmatched. This CDR3 spans 17 amino acids. CDR3 bases: TGTGCCAGCAGAACGGACAGGCATCCCTCTGGGGCCAACGTCCTGACTTTC. Translated: CASRTDRHPSGANVLTF.

This clonotype was detected many times. The chain recombines TRBV29-1 with TRBJ1-2, with TRBD1 identical over 9 bases. Germline CDR1 is SQVTM and CDR2 is ANQGSEA. V lost 6 bases to trimming and J lost 1 base; unmatched junction nucleotides: 3. The length of the CDR3 is 13 residues. CDR3 sequence reads: CSVRQGGNYGYTF. CDR3 nucleotide sequence: TGCAGCGTGAGACAGGGGGGTAACTATGGCTACACCTTC.

The chain has TRBV18 and TRBJ2-5; D gene ambiguous. V shed 5 bases and J shed 5 bases, with 12 bases lying between them. There are 13 residues in the CDR3. The V gene's germline CDR1 is KGHSH and CDR2 LQKENI. The CDR3 protein is CASSDVGSETQYF. CDR3 nucleotide sequence: TGTGCCAGCTCAGACGTTGGGTCGGAGACCCAGTACTTC.

In this sample, this clonotype turned up many times. The chain combines TRBV28 with TRBJ1-5; TRBD1 is a possible D gene (5 bases). This CDR3 contains 14 residues. Per germline, CDR1 MDHEN and CDR2 SYDVKM. Trimming removed 6 bases at V and 6 bases at J, with 15 bases between. The CDR3 reads CASSPRQRGQPQHF. CDR3 nucleotides: TGTGCCAGCAGCCCCCGACAGAGGGGTCAGCCCCAGCATTTT.

The chain joins TRBV6-2 or TRBV6-3 to TRBJ1-6, with D possibly matching TRBD1 (6 bases). Trimming took 10 bases from V and 0 from J, leaving 16 bases between them. The V gene's germline CDR1 is MNHEY and CDR2 SVGEGT. The CDR3 runs 16 residues. The CDR3 protein is CATGRDNPSYNSPLHF. The DNA of the CDR3 is TGTGCCACTGGAAGGGACAACCCCTCCTATAATTCACCCCTCCACTTT.

In this sample, this clonotype turned up many times. The rearrangement links TRBV30 to TRBJ1-2, with D unresolved. The germline CDR1 and CDR2 sequences are GTSNPN and SVGIG (reference sequence). The CDR3 runs to 14 residues. Between the trimmed V and J ends, which lost 4 bases and 2 bases, there was a span of 14 bases. CDR3 residues: CAWNRTPINYGYTF. The CDR3 DNA reads TGTGCCTGGAATAGGACTCCGATCAACTATGGCTACACCTTC. The entire variable domain, with the rest obtained from reference TRBV30 and TRBJ1-2, is as follows: SQTIHQWPATLVQPVGSPLSLECTVEGTSNPNLYWYRQAAGRGLQLLFYSVGIGQISSEVPQNLSASRPQDRQFILSSKKLLLSDSGFYLCAWNRTPINYGYTFGSGTRLTVV.

This clonotype was seen many times. The chain couples TRBV30 to TRBJ2-7; D could derive from TRBD1 or TRBD2 (5 bases each). V lost 4 bases and J lost 5, with 12 bases in between. The CDR3 covers 12 residues. Germline CDR1 and CDR2: GTSNPN and SVGIG (reference sequence). This CDR3 is CAWMRGIDEQYF. In nucleotides, the CDR3 is TGTGCCTGGATGAGGGGTATCGACGAGCAGTACTTC.

This chain links TRBV20-1 with TRBJ2-5; 8 nucleotides line up with TRBD2. CDR3 length: 16 residues. The germline CDR1 and CDR2 sequences are DFQATT and SNEGSKA (reference sequence). After removal of 3 bases from V and 3 bases from J, the junction contained 12 bases not matched to a gene. The chain's CDR3 is CSASPPRGGRKETQYF. The DNA of the CDR3 is TGCAGTGCTAGCCCCCCACGGGGGGGCCGGAAAGAGACCCAGTACTTC.

This clonotype was counted at least ten times. The chain combines TRBV28 with TRBJ2-7; 7 bases align to TRBD2. The germline gives CDR1 MDHEN, CDR2 SYDVKM. This CDR3 contains 20 residues. J gave up 3 bases and V 5 bases, and 25 bases lay outside the gene matches. CDR3 coding DNA: TGTGCCAGCAGTGGTTCCGGGTCCGGCGGGGGACTGGTTTTTAGCTACGAGCAGTACTTC. Encoded protein: CASSGSGSGGGLVFSYEQYF.